A single sample is the source of the 15 T cell receptor beta chains below, sequenced in a study of blood T cells in healthy people across ages. A second roughly 7 to 11 cycle PCR used barcoded and J-beta primers. TCRdb re-analysed the 5' RACE reads in MiXCR, keeping a single row per CDR3 protein. Of approximately 690,000 distinct CDR3 sequences listed, approximately 40% were seen once; the top ten hold approximately 31%. The sample was blood. The receptors were gathered from a man older than 75 in good health.

The chain employs TRBV28 and TRBJ2-2; 8 nucleotides align to TRBD1. Germline CDR1 MDHEN, CDR2 SYDVKM. CDR3 size: 15 residues. The J segment lost 1 base and the V segment lost 6 bases, leaving 4 bases of the junction unmatched. The CDR3 here is CASSWTGRNTGELFF. The CDR3 DNA sequence: TGTGCCAGCAGCTGGACAGGGAGGAACACCGGGGAGCTGTTTTTT.

This clonotype was counted a few times. The chain carries TRBV21-1 and TRBJ2-4; the D call TRBD1 from the table was never checked on the DNA. TRBV21-1 corresponds to a pseudogene. This CDR3 has 19 residues. CDR3 DNA: TGTGCCAGCAGCAAAGAGGGACAGGGGACCCTAGTAGCCAAAAACATTCAGTACTTC. This gives the protein CASSKEGQGTLVAKNIQYF.

This clonotype has more than one count but fewer than ten. The chain is built from TRBV3-1 and TRBJ1-2; a weak D match, TRBD1 (6 bases). The germline V gene encodes CDR1 LGHDT and CDR2 YNNKEL (reference sequence). The CDR3 covers 13 residues. V gave up 5 bases and J gave up 3 bases, with 10 bases separating them. Here the CDR3 reads CASSGGGHYGYTF. The CDR3 DNA reads TGTGCCAGCAGCGGGGGGGGCCACTATGGCTACACCTTC.

V gene TRBV20-1 combines with J gene TRBJ2-1, with TRBD1 matching 9 bases. The CDR3 has 15 residues. V was clipped by 5 bases and J by 6 bases; unmatched bases: 11. CDR1 is DFQATT, CDR2 SNEGSKA, per germline (reference sequence). The DNA for the CDR3 is TGCAGTGCTCTTCCGGGACAGGGTAGGGTCAATGAGCAGTTCTTC. Translated, it gives CSALPGQGRVNEQFF.

This clonotype was observed a handful of times. The V and J genes are TRBV28 and TRBJ2-3; 11 bases are shared with TRBD1. Germline V lookup: CDR1 MDHEN, CDR2 SYDVKM. Losses at the gene ends were 7 bases for V and 5 bases for J; bases not matched to a gene: 5. This CDR3 is built from 14 residues. DNA of the CDR3: TGTGCCAGCAAGTGGACAGGGGGCGTAGATACGCAGTATTTT. This gives the protein CASKWTGGVDTQYF.

This clonotype was counted many times. The V gene is TRBV20-1, the J gene TRBJ2-5; D uncertain. The CDR3 has 13 amino acids. V was pared by 0 bases and J by 7 bases, with 12 bases between. The germline CDR1 and CDR2 sequences are DFQATT and SNEGSKA (reference sequence). CDR3 region: CSARDSLTGTQYF. DNA for the CDR3: TGCAGTGCTAGAGATTCGCTGACTGGGACCCAGTACTTC.

This chain connects TRBV2 to TRBJ1-2; 8 positions agree with TRBD1. J gave up 7 bases and V 7 bases, and 8 bases lay outside the gene matches. Germline V gene lookup returns CDR1 SNHLY and CDR2 FYNNEI. The CDR3 is 13 amino acids. The CDR3, as DNA: TGTGCCAGCACTGACCAGGGGGCGCGTGGCTACACCTTC. It translates to CASTDQGARGYTF. The whole variable domain, filled in from reference TRBV2 and TRBJ1-2, reads EPEVTQTPSHQVTQMGQEVILRCVPISNHLYFYWYRQILGQKVEFLVSFYNNEISEKSEIFDDQFSVERPDGSNFTLKIRSTKLEDSAMYFCASTDQGARGYTFGSGTRLTVV.

This chain links TRBV7-2 with TRBJ2-1; D could derive from TRBD1 or TRBD2 (6 bases each). The CDR3 length is 15 residues. Trimming removed 3 bases from V and 4 bases from J, with 13 bases in between. Germline values: CDR1 SGHTA, CDR2 FQGNSA. DNA of the CDR3: TGTGCCAGCAGCTTGACTCGGGGGCTATACAATGAGCAGTTCTTC. As protein: CASSLTRGLYNEQFF.

In this sample, this clonotype turned up many times. The rearrangement joins TRBV5-1 to TRBJ1-2; the D is unclear. Germline V CDR1 and CDR2: SGHRS, YFSETQ. The V end was cut by 1 base, the J end by 4 bases, with 14 bases between. The CDR3 is 15 residues long. As DNA, the CDR3 is TGCGCCAGCAGCTTGATGGATTCTTCAATCTATGGCTACACCTTC. Protein: CASSLMDSSIYGYTF.

The CDR3: CASSYDQPNEQFF. CDR3 nucleotides: TGTGCCAGCAGTTACGACCAGCCCAATGAGCAGTTCTTC. This chain joins TRBV6-2 or TRBV6-3 and TRBJ2-1; D is uncertain. The ends were cut back, 2 bases at V and 6 bases at J, with 8 bases in the middle. The CDR3 totals 13 residues. Germline V gene lookup returns CDR1 MNHEY and CDR2 SVGEGT.

This clonotype was seen just once. The rearrangement links TRBV6-6 to TRBJ2-2; 7 nucleotides align to TRBD2. Germline lookup yields CDR1 MNHNY and CDR2 SVGAGI (reference sequence). The CDR3 covers 16 residues. The J segment lost 5 bases and the V segment lost 4 bases, leaving 10 bases of the junction unmatched. The CDR3 sequence is CASSCSRGGLTGELFF. The DNA of the CDR3 is TGTGCCAGCAGTTGCTCGCGGGGAGGGTTGACCGGGGAGCTGTTTTTT.

With respect to this clonotype: A much bigger clone sits one base away, suggesting this may be a read error. This CDR3 reads CASSLIRGGSREQYF. The CDR3 DNA reads as TGTGCCAGCAGCTTAATCCGGGGCGGTTCCCGCGAGCAGTACTTC. The chain uses TRBV7-9 and TRBJ2-7; D may match TRBD1 or TRBD2 (5 bases each). Germline CDR1 and CDR2: SEHNR and FQNEAQ (reference sequence). V was pared by 2 bases and J by 6 bases, with 17 bases between. There are 15 residues in the CDR3.

V is TRBV29-1 and J is TRBJ2-3; D gene unclear. Trimming took off 2 bases at V and 10 bases at J, with 10 bases between the two ends. Per the germline V gene, CDR1 is SQVTM and CDR2 is ANQGSEA. This CDR3 spans 11 amino acids. CDR3 sequence: CSVETVWSQYF. CDR3 nucleotides: TGCAGCGTTGAAACAGTCTGGTCGCAGTATTTT.

This clonotype appeared a single time. The chain carries TRBV18 and TRBJ1-2; 7 nucleotides line up with TRBD1. The CDR3 sequence is 16 residues long. Germline V gene data show CDR1 as KGHSH and CDR2 as LQKENI. After removal of 3 bases from V and 4 bases from J, the junction contained 11 bases not matched to a gene. The chain's CDR3 is CASSPTLGTDIYGYTF. Written as DNA, the CDR3 is TGTGCCAGCTCACCGACCTTGGGGACAGATATCTATGGCTACACCTTC.

This clonotype turned up a few times. The chain links TRBV7-8 to TRBJ2-1; D is possibly TRBD1 (5 bases). Germline-derived CDR1 and CDR2 are SGHVS and FQNEAQ. The CDR3 consists of 16 residues. V lost 6 bases and J lost 0, with 15 bases in between. CDR3 nucleotides: TGTGCCAGCAGGAAAGGGGCGGAAAGCTCCTACAATGAGCAGTTCTTC. Residues: CASRKGAESSYNEQFF. Combining the CDR3 with reference TRBV7-8 and TRBJ2-1 gives the whole variable domain GAGVSQSPRYKVAKRGQDVALRCDPISGHVSLFWYQQALGQGPEFLTYFQNEAQLDKSGLPSDRFFAERPEGSVSTLKIQRTQQEDSAVYLCASRKGAESSYNEQFFGPGTRLTVL.